Detailed here is one T cell receptor (beta chain). Its antigen is not known. The record originates from a study of Graves' ophthalmopathy and Graves' hyperthyroidism. Overall study results and limits: Stable hyperthyroidism and ophthalmopathy were told apart by a 13-signature model, which achieved 85% to 90% sensitivity and approximately 82% specificity.

This CDR3 is built from 14 residues. The germline CDR1 and CDR2 sequences are SQVTM and ANQGSEA. Trimming took 4 bases from V and 8 from J; bases not matched to a gene: 9. Amplification of the TCR beta CDR3 regions used RNA transcripts (as template). HTBI primers were used in a first-round RT-PCR, which preceded a second-round multiplex PCR. TCRdb recomputed calls from the multiplex PCR reads with MiXCR, one row per CDR3 protein. The sample shows 600,000 to 950,000 distinct CDR3 sequences, 40% of them seen only once. All donors with ophthalmopathy were recorded as having moderate-to-severe activity, CAS ≥3, NOSPECS ≥4 and a duration under 3 months. Exclusion applied to patients with other autoimmune diseases, uncontrolled infections, pregnancy or lactation. Clinical symptoms, serum thyroxine, TRAb, thyroid ultrasound and orbital computed tomography were relied on for diagnosis.

The specimen sequenced was peripheral blood. This receptor was identified in an adult man with Graves' ophthalmopathy. The chain uses TRBV29-1 and TRBJ2-3, with TRBD2 matching over 10 bases. CDR3 sequence reads: CSVAPSGSSGTQYF. The DNA of the CDR3 is TGCAGCGTTGCCCCTAGCGGGAGTTCGGGTACGCAGTATTTT.